The source of this TCR beta chain is a study of cytotoxic CD8 clonotypes in ibrutinib-treated CLL (dated by TCRdb to the early 2020s). Broadly, across the study: The cohort included about 15 treatment-naive and roughly ten relapsed/refractory patients; under 18 were IGHV unmutated. Partial responses were observed in about 24 patients and complete responses in 2; after a median follow-up of around 68 months, remission was maintained in around 14 patients and progression was observed in approximately 12. The response samples were drawn at a median of roughly twelve months into treatment, with a range of roughly 6 to 36 months. Samples averaged approximately 260,000 productive templates and tens of thousands of productive rearrangements. Longitudinal samples were obtainable from about 30% of the roughly 90 participants in the trial. Cryopreserved peripheral blood mononuclear cells were obtained before treatment, at response, and at either sustained remission or disease progression. Every sample from remission and from progressive disease was obtained while the patients were still on ibrutinib.

Beyond this particular receptor, the publication reports: Baseline clonality was found to be higher than that of age-matched healthy donors and was strongly correlated with circulating CD8+ T-cell counts. Public clonotypes were rare and either shrank or stayed stable during treatment, and the rise in clonality at ibrutinib response reflected expansion of private clonotypes. At ibrutinib response clonality went up, during sustained remission it held steady, and at progression it dropped back toward baseline. Lymph node repertoires were not examined, and the timing of sampling was not matched between patients in sustained remission and those whose disease progressed.

The germline V gene (reference sequence) supplies CDR1 SGHNT and CDR2 YYREEE. Its CDR3 holds 16 amino acids, cysteine through phenylalanine. The retained sequence is limited to the CDR3, 48 bases, with the frame set at the first base. Cut back by 4 bases and 5 bases, the V and J ends lie 21 bases apart. What this sample's time point label stands for: approximately 2 years on ibrutinib. For TCR beta library preparation, roughly 2 micrograms of genomic DNA were extracted from the cryopreserved PBMCs. High-throughput TCR beta sequencing was performed on longitudinal blood samples from CLL patients receiving ibrutinib monotherapy. The patients took part in an open-label, single-center phase 2 trial of ibrutinib monotherapy. On a MiSeq, deep resolution sequencing aimed for a depth between 1 in 1 million and 1 in 200,000 T cells, with each clonotype covered approximately 9.2x on average. The immunoSEQ hsTCRB Kit was used to generate TCR beta libraries. The authors processed their data as follows. The data were analyzed with ImmunoSEQ Analyzer and ImmunoSEQ Data Assistant, and V, D and J gene assignments followed IMGT definitions. Clonality, which ranges from 0 to 1, was calculated by subtracting the normalized Shannon entropy of productive rearrangement frequencies from one. Only overrepresented clonotypes making up at least 0.05% of the repertoire of each patient were included in the public clonotype analysis. Repertoires from some 13 age-matched healthy donors in immuneACCESS were used as clonality controls. TCRdb stores this immuneACCESS table with in-frame sequences only. Part of the clones is absent; in the studies checked, under half of the shortfall reflects unresolved V genes, and no reason is known for the rest. The V and J calls and clone size were taken over from that table, and D and trimming were inferred from the DNA. The sample includes more than 85,000 clones, with roughly 80% observed a single time. Roughly 24% of the sample comes from the top ten.

This clone was detected only a few times. The antigen this receptor binds is unknown. Base qualities were left out, and no much larger clone turns up one base away. The chain uses TRBV5-4 and TRBJ2-5; the D gene is perhaps TRBD1, from 5 matching bases. The source was PBMCs, collected after 24 months of ibrutinib treatment. This sequence was found in a human donor with chronic lymphocytic leukemia. The CDR3 protein is CASSGRQNSAVETQYF. At the DNA level, the sequence is TGTGCCAGCAGCGGTCGACAGAATTCCGCGGTGGAGACCCAGTACTTC.